The table lists the clone carrying this TCR beta chain with many counts. The antigen is undetermined. This entry belongs to a study of neurological immune-mediated disorders. Study conclusions and caveats: The authors found no clinical or MRI feature associated with the multiple sclerosis repertoire cluster.

TCRdb called the 5' RACE reads again in MiXCR, with one record for every CDR3 protein. The table includes about 55,000 distinct CDR3 sequences, 4% detected once. The CDR3 consists of 15 residues. V was trimmed by 4 bases and J by 2 bases, leaving 15 bases between them. Germline V gene lookup returns CDR1 SGHVS and CDR2 FQNEAQ. The source is a woman aged 40 to 50 with multiple sclerosis. The sample comprised CD4+ T cells from blood. The V call is TRBV7-8, the J call TRBJ2-7, with D tentatively TRBD2 (6 bases). The CDR3 nucleotides are TGTGCCAGCAGCTCCCAAGGAGGGCTAGCCTACGAGCAGTACTTC. Its translation is CASSSQGGLAYEQYF.